This T cell receptor (beta chain) was observed in a study of response to subunit inactivated influenza vaccine. The V gene lost 10 bases and the J gene lost 2 bases, with 15 bases spanning the gap. The CDR3 loop spans 14 amino acids. Per germline, CDR1 MDHEN and CDR2 SYDVKM. From the RT-PCR reads, TCRdb called clonotypes with MiXCR, one entry per CDR3 protein. This sample yields about 800,000 distinct CDR3 sequences, of which 21% are seen a single time; roughly 10% belongs to the top ten. This sequence was found in a man in his fifties who received an inactivated influenza vaccine. This sequence joins TRBV28 and TRBJ2-1, with a tentative D call TRBD2 (5 bases). The specimen comprised PBMCs from blood, sampled approximately 5 days after vaccination. CDR3 bases: TGTGCCACCGACGGCGAGGGCACCTACAATGAGCAGTTCTTC. This translates into CATDGEGTYNEQFF.